Following are 28 T cell receptor beta chains from one sample sequenced in a study of blood T cell repertoires in COVID-19. Using immunoSEQ multiplex PCR, the repertoire was profiled, and TCRdb retains in-frame clones only, with some absent. The sample includes tens of thousands of clones, 65% to 85% of them seen just once. Sample: peripheral blood. These receptors all stem from a man in his forties or fifties with COVID-19, enrolled during active disease.

This chain joins TRBV29-1 and TRBJ2-1, with D perhaps matching TRBD1 (6 bases). This CDR3 contains 16 residues. V was trimmed by 1 base and J by 5 bases, leaving 18 bases between them. The germline V gene encodes CDR1 SQVTM and CDR2 ANQGSEA. In DNA form, the CDR3 reads TGCAGCGTTGAAGGAGGGTACAGGGTGGCAAACAATGAGCAGTTCTTC. Protein sequence: CSVEGGYRVANNEQFF.

CDR3 residues: CASSLSISLGGNEQFF. CDR3 coding DNA: TGTGCCAGCAGTTTATCGATCAGCCTAGGGGGCAATGAGCAGTTCTTC. The chain uses TRBV27 and TRBJ2-1; possible D gene TRBD1, 6 bases. This CDR3 has 16 residues. With 0 bases removed from V and 6 bases from J, the gap between germline ends came to 15 bases. CDR1 is MNHEY and CDR2 is SMNVEV in the germline V gene (reference sequence).

The count of this clone is one. The rearrangement joins TRBV11-1 to TRBJ2-1; possible D gene TRBD1, 5 bases. V lost 0 bases, J lost 6 bases, and 9 bases lay in between. The CDR3 runs to 14 residues. Germline CDR1 is SGHAT and CDR2 is FQDESV (reference sequence). The DNA for the CDR3 is TGTGCCAGCAGCTTAGCGGGGCTAACCAATGAGCAGTTCTTC. Its protein product is CASSLAGLTNEQFF.

The V call is TRBV5-1, the J call TRBJ2-5; no definite D call. CDR1 is SGHRS, CDR2 YFSETQ, per germline. CDR3 size: 15 residues. Trimming stripped 0 bases from V and 7 bases from J, with 16 bases between. The CDR3 sequence is CASSLAAMGLGTQYF. The CDR3 DNA reads as TGCGCCAGCAGCTTGGCCGCAATGGGCCTCGGGACCCAGTACTTC.

This clone was seen only a few times. This chain joins TRBV4-1 and TRBJ2-7; TRBD1 matches at 8 bases. The CDR3 spans 15 residues. The trim removed 1 base at V and 3 bases at J, leaving 5 bases unmatched. The germline CDR1 and CDR2 sequences are MGHRA and YSYEKL. CDR3 amino acids: CASSQVPGQGYEQYF. In DNA, the CDR3 is TGCGCCAGCAGCCAAGTCCCCGGACAGGGCTACGAGCAGTACTTC.

The chain carries TRBV3-1 (or the pseudogene TRBV3-2) and TRBJ1-5; unclear D gene. The germline gives CDR1 LGHDT, CDR2 YNNKEL (reference sequence). V shed 0 bases and J shed 4 bases, with 10 bases lying between them. The CDR3 totals 15 residues. CDR3 sequence: CASSQESGGNQPQHF. The CDR3 DNA reads as TGTGCCAGCAGCCAAGAAAGCGGCGGGAATCAGCCCCAGCATTTT.

The V gene is TRBV4-2, the J gene TRBJ1-1, with 8 bases that match TRBD1. The trim removed 0 bases at V and 5 bases at J, leaving 17 bases unmatched. CDR1 and CDR2 from the germline V gene are LGHNA and YNFKEQ. The CDR3 contains 19 residues. The CDR3 DNA follows: TGTGCCAGCAGCCAAGATCTGGGCAGGGGGCCGTGGGAGAAAACTGAAGCTTTCTTT. Residues: CASSQDLGRGPWEKTEAFF.

The genes are TRBV2 and TRBJ1-5, with 8 bases identical to TRBD1. The germline CDR1 and CDR2 sequences are SNHLY and FYNNEI. V dropped 8 bases and J dropped 0; count of bases not matched to a gene: 6. There are 15 residues in the CDR3. As DNA, the CDR3 is TGTGCCAGCGAAGGACAGGGTAATAGCAATCAGCCCCAGCATTTT. Encoded protein: CASEGQGNSNQPQHF. Full variable domain (outside the CDR3, taken from reference TRBV2 and TRBJ1-5): EPEVTQTPSHQVTQMGQEVILRCVPISNHLYFYWYRQILGQKVEFLVSFYNNEISEKSEIFDDQFSVERPDGSNFTLKIRSTKLEDSAMYFCASEGQGNSNQPQHFGDGTRLSIL.

V and J are TRBV2 and TRBJ1-2; D unclear. Germline V gene lookup returns CDR1 SNHLY and CDR2 FYNNEI. CDR3 length: 10 residues. Trimming took off 6 bases at V and 6 bases at J, with 5 bases between the two ends. The CDR3 loop reads CASREDGYTF. The CDR3 bases are TGTGCCAGCAGGGAGGATGGCTACACCTTC.

In this sample, this clone turned up a few times. The V gene is TRBV11-2, the J gene TRBJ2-3, with D possibly being TRBD1 (6 bases). The V gene lost 1 base and the J gene lost 0 bases, with 11 bases spanning the gap. The CDR3 is 16 amino acids. Germline assignment: CDR1 SGHAT and CDR2 FQNNGV. The CDR3 sequence is CASSLGWGTSTDTQYF. The DNA of the CDR3 is TGTGCCAGCAGCTTAGGGTGGGGGACAAGCACAGATACGCAGTATTTT.

The chain recombines TRBV12-5 with TRBJ1-1; D unclear. Trimming took off 2 bases at V and 0 bases at J, with 7 bases between the two ends. CDR1 is LGHNT and CDR2 is FRNRAP in the germline V gene. The CDR3 loop spans 14 amino acids. CDR3 region: CASGLWPMNTEAFF. The DNA for the CDR3 is TGTGCTAGTGGTTTGTGGCCCATGAACACTGAAGCTTTCTTT.

J is TRBJ1-2 and V is TRBV19; 7 bases fit TRBD1. Germline CDR1 is LNHDA and CDR2 is SQIVND (reference sequence). The CDR3 is 18 amino acids. The V gene end was trimmed by 7 bases and the J gene end by 3 bases; junction bases not matched to a gene: 20. The CDR3 coding sequence is TGTGCCAGTACTAGGGGCAGGGGGATAGTTTTCCGTGACTATGGCTACACCTTC. Protein product: CASTRGRGIVFRDYGYTF.

The chain uses TRBV5-5 and TRBJ2-2; 7 bases are a match to TRBD1. The ends lost 1 base at V and 7 bases at J; junction bases unmatched: 4. The V gene's germline CDR1 is SGHKS and CDR2 YYEKEE (reference sequence). The CDR3 sequence is 14 residues long. CDR3 sequence (DNA): TGTGCCAGCAGCTTGTACAGGGGAGTCGGGGAGCTGTTTTTT. Its translation is CASSLYRGVGELFF.

The rearrangement joins TRBV29-1 to TRBJ2-1; a weak D match, TRBD2 (6 bases). V was trimmed by 4 bases and J by 0 bases, leaving 13 bases between them. Per the germline V gene, CDR1 is SQVTM and CDR2 is ANQGSEA. The CDR3 is 15 amino acids. CDR3 bases: TGCAGCGTTGGGCGCCGGGAGAGCTCCTACAATGAGCAGTTCTTC. As protein: CSVGRRESSYNEQFF.

This chain links TRBV3-1 (or the pseudogene TRBV3-2) with TRBJ1-1, with TRBD1 as a possible D gene (6 bases). The germline CDR1 and CDR2 sequences are LGHDT and YNNKEL (reference sequence). Trimming took off 4 bases at V and 7 bases at J, with 13 bases between the two ends. The CDR3 length is 13 residues. CDR3 sequence: CASSPETGVEAFF. CDR3 DNA sequence: TGTGCCAGCAGCCCCGAGACAGGAGTTGAAGCTTTCTTT.

This chain connects TRBV10-3 to TRBJ2-2; 10 bases are shared with TRBD1. This CDR3 has 16 residues. Germline loops: CDR1 ENHRY, CDR2 SYGVKD. Trimming at V came to 4 bases and at J to 4 bases, leaving 6 bases not matched to a gene. CDR3 in amino acids: CAISVGGQGSTGELFF. The CDR3 DNA reads TGTGCCATCAGTGTTGGGGGACAGGGGAGCACCGGGGAGCTGTTTTTT.

This rearrangement joins TRBV4-1 to TRBJ1-3; no clear D. Trimming left V 0 bases short and J 0 bases short, with 9 bases between. Germline V gives CDR1 MGHRA, CDR2 YSYEKL. The CDR3 loop spans 16 amino acids. CDR3 sequence reads: CASSQEAGFSGNTIYF. CDR3 DNA: TGCGCCAGCAGCCAAGAGGCAGGCTTCTCTGGAAACACCATATATTTT.

This chain links TRBV3-1 (or the pseudogene TRBV3-2) with TRBJ1-1; D gene ambiguous. The germline gives CDR1 LGHDT, CDR2 YNNKEL (reference sequence). The CDR3 runs to 13 residues. The germline V and J ends were trimmed by 1 base and 4 bases, with 7 bases remaining between them. The CDR3 DNA follows: TGTGCCAGCAGCCAAGGCCGGGGCACTGAAGCTTTCTTT. Amino acids: CASSQGRGTEAFF.

V is TRBV24-1 and J is TRBJ2-7; TRBD2 agrees at 13 bases. Germline CDR1 reads KGHDR; CDR2 reads SFDVKD. The CDR3 length is 15 residues. V shed 4 bases and J 6 bases; nucleotides not matched to a gene: 5. The CDR3 DNA sequence: TGTGCCACCAGTGAAGGGACTAGCGGGAAGGGCGAGCAGTACTTC. Translated: CATSEGTSGKGEQYF.

This chain uses TRBV24-1 with TRBJ2-2; no reliable D call. Trimming left V 1 base short and J 0 bases short, with 5 bases between. This CDR3 has 15 amino acids. The germline gives CDR1 KGHDR, CDR2 SFDVKD. The CDR3, as DNA: TGTGCCACCAGTGATTTTCTACCGAACACCGGGGAGCTGTTTTTT. Translated: CATSDFLPNTGELFF.

The J gene is TRBJ2-3, the V gene TRBV3-1 (or the pseudogene TRBV3-2), with 10 bases aligning to TRBD2. V dropped 6 bases and J dropped 6; count of bases not matched to a gene: 6. The CDR3 has 14 residues. CDR1 and CDR2 (germline): LGHDT, YNNKEL (reference sequence). The CDR3 DNA reads as TGTGCCAGCAGGAACCCAGCGGGGGGGGATACGCAGTATTTT. It specifies CASRNPAGGDTQYF.

This clone turned up a few times. CDR3 loop: CASSVGGINTEAFF. The CDR3 DNA sequence: TGTGCCAGCAGCGTAGGAGGGATTAACACTGAAGCTTTCTTT. The chain carries TRBV9 and TRBJ1-1; D unclear. The V gene's germline CDR1 is SGDLS and CDR2 YYNGEE. V lost 0 bases, J lost 2 bases, and 8 bases lay in between. This CDR3 comprises 14 residues. Variable domain in full (rest from reference TRBV9 and TRBJ1-1): DSGVTQTPKHLITATGQRVTLRCSPRSGDLSVYWYQQSLDQGLQFLIQYYNGEERAKGNILERFSAQQFPDLHSELNLSSLELGDSALYFCASSVGGINTEAFFGQGTRLTVV.

The chain links TRBV6-5 to TRBJ2-2; 12 positions agree with TRBD1. V was clipped by 4 bases and J by 6 bases; unmatched bases: 3. From germline, CDR1 is MNHEY and CDR2 SVGAGI. The CDR3 runs 15 residues. The CDR3 reads CASSSGQGASGELFF. CDR3 DNA: TGTGCCAGCAGTTCGGGACAGGGGGCCTCCGGGGAGCTGTTTTTT.

V and J are TRBV2 and TRBJ1-2, with 9 bases fitting TRBD1. The CDR3 is made up of 14 amino acids. Germline V gene data show CDR1 as SNHLY and CDR2 as FYNNEI. The trim removed 6 bases at V and 2 bases at J, leaving 4 bases unmatched. The CDR3 here is CASSQTGGNYGYTF. For the CDR3, the DNA is TGTGCCAGCAGCCAGACAGGGGGGAACTATGGCTACACCTTC.

CDR3 in DNA: TGTGCCAGCAGTCGAACAAGGGGCACTGAAGCTTTCTTT. Protein product: CASSRTRGTEAFF. The V and J genes are TRBV6-5 and TRBJ1-1; D is perhaps TRBD1 (5 bases). CDR1 is MNHEY and CDR2 is SVGAGI in the germline V gene. There are 13 residues in the CDR3. V lost 5 bases and J 4 bases, leaving 11 bases between the germline ends.

The chain uses TRBV2 and TRBJ2-1; the match to TRBD2 covers 16 bases. This CDR3 is 15 amino acids long. Germline CDR1 reads SNHLY; CDR2 reads FYNNEI. With 4 bases clipped from V and 8 bases from J, the junction kept 2 bases outside the gene matches. Here the CDR3 DNA reads TGTGCCAGCAGTGCCGGGACTAGCGGGGGGGATGAGCAGTTCTTC. It codes for CASSAGTSGGDEQFF.

The rearrangement uses TRBV14 and TRBJ1-3, with a tentative D call TRBD1 (5 bases). V was pared by 4 bases and J by 1 base, with 8 bases between. This CDR3 has 14 amino acids. Germline CDR1 and CDR2: SGHDN and FVKESK. Here the CDR3 DNA reads TGTGCCAGCAGCCGATCAGGGTCTGGAAACACCATATATTTT. Encoded protein: CASSRSGSGNTIYF.

The chain combines TRBV6-5 with TRBJ1-1, with D maybe TRBD1 (5 bases). The CDR3 spans 13 residues. Between the trimmed V and J ends, which lost 8 bases and 5 bases, there was a span of 15 bases. Germline V lookup: CDR1 MNHEY, CDR2 SVGAGI. As DNA, the CDR3 is TGTGCCAGCCTCGAATGGGGGGTGACTGAAGCTTTCTTT. It specifies CASLEWGVTEAFF.